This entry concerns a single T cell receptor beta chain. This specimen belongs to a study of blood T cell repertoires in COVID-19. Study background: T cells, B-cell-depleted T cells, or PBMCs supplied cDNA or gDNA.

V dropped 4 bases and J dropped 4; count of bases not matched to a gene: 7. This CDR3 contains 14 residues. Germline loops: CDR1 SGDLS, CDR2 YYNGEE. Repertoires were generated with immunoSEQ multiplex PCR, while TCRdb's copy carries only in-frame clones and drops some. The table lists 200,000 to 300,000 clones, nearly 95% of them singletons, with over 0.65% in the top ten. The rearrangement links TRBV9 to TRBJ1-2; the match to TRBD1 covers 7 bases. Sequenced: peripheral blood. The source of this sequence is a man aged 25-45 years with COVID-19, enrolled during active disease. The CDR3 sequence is CASSPRTGSYGYTF. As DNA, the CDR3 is TGTGCCAGCAGCCCCCGGACAGGCAGCTATGGCTACACCTTC.